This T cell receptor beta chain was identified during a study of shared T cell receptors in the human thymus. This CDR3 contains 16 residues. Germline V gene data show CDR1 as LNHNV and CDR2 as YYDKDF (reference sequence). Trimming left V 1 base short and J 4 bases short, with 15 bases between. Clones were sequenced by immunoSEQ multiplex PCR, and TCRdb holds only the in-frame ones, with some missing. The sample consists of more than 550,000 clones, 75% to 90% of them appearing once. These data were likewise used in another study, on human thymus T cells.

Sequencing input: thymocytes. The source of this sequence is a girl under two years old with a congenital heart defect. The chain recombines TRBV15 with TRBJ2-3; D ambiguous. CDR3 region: CATSRVRLLRPDTQYF. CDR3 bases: TGTGCCACCAGCAGAGTTCGACTCCTCCGGCCAGATACGCAGTATTTT.